This T cell receptor beta chain comes out of a study of PD-1 blockade in classical Hodgkin lymphoma. Whole-study results and caveats: There was a significant rise in CD4+ TCR diversity by C4D1, with no such rise for CD8+.

TCRdb's table, derived via immunoSEQ multiplex PCR, lists solely in-frame clones and lacks some. The profile shows some 100,000 clones, about 93% of them singletons. As for this clone: The target antigen is unknown.

Described time point: cycle 4 day 1 (C4D1), after 6 weeks of nivolumab. Every patient relapsed after autologous stem cell transplantation, and brentuximab vedotin exposure varied. This material consisted of peripheral blood mononuclear cells (PBMCs), taken before the fourth cycle of nivolumab. The sequence came from a human donor with classical Hodgkin lymphoma.

The CDR3 nucleotides are TGTGCCAGCAGTGACCCCTGGGGCACCATATATTTT. Amino acid sequence: CASSDPWGTIYF. V is TRBV6-4 and J is TRBJ1-3; no clear D. Deletions cut 2 bases from V and 9 bases from J, with 8 bases between. In germline, CDR1 is MRHNA, CDR2 SNTAGT. The CDR3 is made up of 12 amino acids.